Presented here are 24 T cell receptor beta chains from one specimen sequenced in a study of blood T cells in healthy people across ages (dated by TCRdb to about 2015). Library preparation used 5' RACE. The sequencer was an Illumina HiSeq 2500. A second 7 to 11 cycle PCR used a sample-barcoded 5' primer and a J-beta primer mix. TCRdb reran the public reads through fastp at Q25 and MiXCR, keeping productive beta chains. Entries that share a CDR3 protein sequence are merged under the most common genes and DNA. The sample data list 850,000 to 1,000,000 distinct CDR3 sequences, and roughly 43% of these were observed just once. The ten largest clones add up to 13% of the sample. Sequenced sample: blood. All receptors come from a man aged 25-45 years in good health.

V usage is TRBV6-5 and J usage is TRBJ2-1, with 7 bases that match TRBD1. V shed 5 bases and J 0 bases; nucleotides not matched to a gene: 7. This CDR3 region has 16 residues. Germline CDR1 and CDR2: MNHEY and SVGAGI. CDR3 coding DNA: TGTGCCAGCAGTATCTCCGGGACAGCCTCCTACAATGAGCAGTTCTTC. Translation: CASSISGTASYNEQFF.

V and J are TRBV10-3 and TRBJ2-5; the D call may be TRBD1 or TRBD2 (5 bases each). Trimming removed 2 bases from V and 5 bases from J, with 12 bases in between. CDR3 length: 14 residues. Germline V gene sequence: CDR1 ENHRY, CDR2 SYGVKD. CDR3 protein: CAISEGGVLETQYF. For the CDR3, the DNA is TGTGCCATCAGTGAGGGGGGTGTATTGGAGACCCAGTACTTC.

This chain uses TRBV4-1 with TRBJ2-7; D is unresolved. Trimming stripped 0 bases from V and 1 base from J, with 10 bases between. The CDR3 spans 15 residues. Germline V gives CDR1 MGHRA, CDR2 YSYEKL. The CDR3 region has the DNA TGCGCCAGCAGCCAAGAAGCTGCCCTATCCTACGAGCAGTACTTC. Translated: CASSQEAALSYEQYF.

This clonotype was seen a handful of times. The chain's CDR3 is CASREGYQPQHF. Written as DNA, the CDR3 is TGTGCCAGCAGGGAGGGGTATCAGCCCCAGCATTTT. The rearrangement joins TRBV12-3 or TRBV12-4 to TRBJ1-5, with a weak D call TRBD1 (5 bases). The CDR3 extends over 12 amino acids. V was pared by 6 bases and J by 5 bases, with 8 bases between.

The CDR3 region is CASSYPRQGYLTQYF. Here the CDR3 DNA reads TGTGCCAGCAGTTACCCCAGACAGGGTTATTTGACCCAGTACTTC. The gene calls are TRBV6-5 and TRBJ2-5, with 7 bases lining up with TRBD1. V lost 2 bases and J lost 7; bases outside the gene matches: 10. The CDR3 covers 15 residues. Germline V gene data show CDR1 as MNHEY and CDR2 as SVGAGI.

The chain couples TRBV6-2 or TRBV6-3 to TRBJ2-7, with D tentatively TRBD1 or TRBD2 (5 bases each). Germline V gene lookup returns CDR1 MNHEY and CDR2 SVGEGT. This CDR3 has 16 amino acids. V was shortened by 2 bases and J by 0 bases, with 14 bases between the two germline ends. CDR3 protein: CASSYPGTPSSYEQYF. The CDR3, as DNA: TGTGCCAGCAGTTACCCCGGGACGCCAAGCTCCTACGAGCAGTACTTC.

This clonotype was detected only a few times. The chain recombines TRBV6-5 with TRBJ2-5; 7 bases are shared with TRBD1. Germline V lookup: CDR1 MNHEY, CDR2 SVGAGI. The CDR3 totals 12 residues. Losses at the gene ends were 7 bases for V and 11 bases for J; bases not matched to a gene: 10. The CDR3 spells CASTGTARQQYF. CDR3 sequence (DNA): TGTGCCAGCACGGGGACAGCCCGACAGCAGTACTTC.

This clonotype has just one count. This chain joins TRBV25-1 and TRBJ1-1, with a tentative D call TRBD1 (5 bases). V shed 8 bases and J shed 0 bases, with 31 bases lying between them. The CDR3 is 20 residues long. Germline V gene lookup returns CDR1 MGHDK and CDR2 SYGVNS. CDR3: CASLGGTPQGKGKMNTEAFF. The CDR3 bases are TGTGCCAGCTTAGGCGGGACCCCGCAGGGAAAGGGAAAAATGAACACTGAAGCTTTCTTT.

This sequence joins TRBV20-1 and TRBJ2-4; 7 bases match TRBD2. Trimming cost V 0 bases and J 6 bases; bases outside gene matches: 11. The CDR3 runs 16 residues. In germline, CDR1 is DFQATT, CDR2 SNEGSKA (reference sequence). This chain's CDR3 is CSARDHGGGVRNIQYF. Written as DNA, the CDR3 is TGCAGTGCTAGAGATCATGGCGGGGGAGTGAGAAACATTCAGTACTTC.

V and J are TRBV6-4 and TRBJ2-1, with 12 positions matching TRBD2. V trimming: 5 bases; J trimming: 6 bases; junction bases outside the gene matches: 5. CDR1 and CDR2 from the germline V gene are MRHNA and SNTAGT. CDR3 length: 15 amino acids. The CDR3 region is CASSQTSGGCNEQFF. DNA of the CDR3: TGTGCCAGCAGTCAGACTAGCGGGGGTTGCAATGAGCAGTTCTTC.

The chain uses TRBV12-3 or TRBV12-4 and TRBJ2-7; D ambiguous. The CDR3 runs to 13 residues. V lost 6 bases and J lost 6, with 15 bases in between. The CDR3 DNA is TGTGCCAGCAGCCACAGTACACTACGCGAGCAGTACTTC. Translating it yields CASSHSTLREQYF.

This chain joins TRBV12-3 or TRBV12-4 and TRBJ2-2; unclear D gene. The CDR3 totals 13 residues. V was trimmed by 1 base and J by 7 bases, leaving 7 bases between them. The DNA for the CDR3 is TGTGCCAGCAGTTTAGGCGTTCTCGGGGAGCTGTTTTTT. It codes for CASSLGVLGELFF.

V gene TRBV12-3 or TRBV12-4 combines with J gene TRBJ2-7; 9 bases fit TRBD1. The J segment lost 3 bases and the V segment lost 6 bases, leaving 3 bases of the junction unmatched. CDR3 length: 13 amino acids. For the CDR3, the DNA is TGTGCCAGCAGACAGGGGGCGATCTACGAGCAGTACTTC. This translates into CASRQGAIYEQYF.

The chain combines TRBV13 with TRBJ2-6; a possible D gene is TRBD1 (6 bases). V lost 8 bases and J lost 0, with 17 bases in between. This CDR3 is built from 17 residues. Germline V gene lookup returns CDR1 PRHDT and CDR2 FYEKMQ (reference sequence). CDR3 sequence: CASWNSHRDSGANVLTF. Here the CDR3 DNA reads TGTGCCAGCTGGAACTCACACAGGGACTCTGGGGCCAACGTCCTGACTTTC.

This chain uses TRBV10-3 with TRBJ2-3; the match to TRBD2 covers 12 bases. The CDR3 contains 15 residues. Germline V gene lookup returns CDR1 ENHRY and CDR2 SYGVKD. Trimming removed 5 bases from V and 5 bases from J; junction bases left unmatched: 5. The CDR3 DNA follows: TGTGCCATCAGTCTCGGACTAGCGGGGTTAGATACGCAGTATTTT. Amino acids: CAISLGLAGLDTQYF.

The rearrangement uses TRBV10-3 and TRBJ2-3; D may be TRBD1 (6 bases). The CDR3 is 13 amino acids. Deletions cut 6 bases from V and 2 bases from J, with 9 bases between. Germline loops: CDR1 ENHRY, CDR2 SYGVKD. The CDR3 region has the DNA TGTGCCATCAGGCGGACAGACACAGATACGCAGTATTTT. Protein product: CAIRRTDTDTQYF.

Only a few counts were recorded for this clonotype. The CDR3 region is CSERLTDEQYF. Written as DNA, the CDR3 is TGCAGTGAACGCCTGACGGACGAGCAGTACTTC. This rearrangement joins TRBV20-1 to TRBJ2-7, with D unclear. Trimming pared 7 bases from V and 5 bases from J, leaving 12 bases between. Germline V gene data show CDR1 as DFQATT and CDR2 as SNEGSKA (reference sequence). The CDR3 contains 11 residues.

In its sample, this clonotype was seen many times. This chain uses TRBV20-1 with TRBJ2-7, with a weak D call TRBD2 (6 bases). This CDR3 is built from 15 residues. The V gene lost 3 bases and the J gene lost 0 bases, with 15 bases spanning the gap. Germline-derived CDR1 and CDR2 are DFQATT and SNEGSKA (reference sequence). CDR3 region: CSASPASVTSYEQYF. The CDR3 coding sequence is TGCAGTGCTAGCCCTGCTAGCGTTACCTCCTACGAGCAGTACTTC.

This clonotype was seen only a few times. The J gene is TRBJ2-5, the V gene TRBV13; D not certain. Trimming took off 11 bases at V and 2 bases at J, with 6 bases between the two ends. Germline values: CDR1 PRHDT, CDR2 FYEKMQ (reference sequence). The CDR3 runs 10 residues. This CDR3 reads CACEQETQYF. The CDR3 DNA sequence: TGTGCCTGCGAACAAGAGACCCAGTACTTC. Complete variable domain (other parts from reference TRBV13 and TRBJ2-5): AAGVIQSPRHLIKEKRETATLKCYPIPRHDTVYWYQQGPGQDPQFLISFYEKMQSDKGSIPDRFSAQQFSDYHSELNMSSLELGDSALYFCACEQETQYFGPGTRLLVL.

The V and J genes are TRBV3-1 and TRBJ2-5, with D perhaps TRBD1 (5 bases). V lost 0 bases to trimming and J lost 1 base, with 12 bases between them. Germline V gene sequence: CDR1 LGHDT, CDR2 YNNKEL (reference sequence). CDR3 length: 16 residues. The CDR3 nucleotides read TGTGCCAGCAGCCAAGAATGGCAAAGGGGCCAAGAGACCCAGTACTTC. As protein: CASSQEWQRGQETQYF.

Concerning this clonotype: Compared with germline, one end of the junction differs, possibly owing to a read error. This chain connects TRBV15 to TRBJ1-2; D remains unclear. The CDR3 sequence is 14 residues long. The V gene's germline CDR1 is LNHNV and CDR2 YYDKDF (reference sequence). CDR3 loop: CATSHEEFYYDYTF. CDR3 coding DNA: TGTGCCACCAGCCACGAGGAATTCTACTATGACTACACCTTC. The full variable domain, rest sourced from reference TRBV15 and TRBJ1-2, is DAMVIQNPRYQVTQFGKPVTLSCSQTLNHNVMYWYQQKSSQAPKLLFHYYDKDFNNEADTPDNFQSRRPNTSFCFLDIRSPGLGDTAMYLCATSHEEFYYDYTFGSGTRLTVV.

This rearrangement joins TRBV5-1 to TRBJ2-3, with 13 positions matching TRBD2. Germline loops: CDR1 SGHRS, CDR2 YFSETQ. Germline trimming cut 2 bases from V and 2 bases from J; bases unmatched to any gene: 5. The CDR3 sequence is 17 residues long. The CDR3 protein is CASSLLAGGSVTDTQYF. The DNA of the CDR3 is TGCGCCAGCAGCTTACTAGCGGGGGGGTCCGTCACAGATACGCAGTATTTT.

In its sample, this clonotype was seen a few times. The chain recombines TRBV29-1 with TRBJ1-1; no clear D gene. With 2 bases removed from V and 1 base from J, the gap between germline ends came to 11 bases. Germline V CDR1 and CDR2: SQVTM, ANQGSEA. This CDR3 is 14 amino acids long. Written as DNA, the CDR3 is TGCAGCGTTGAATCGGGGTCCAGGAACACTGAAGCTTTCTTT. It is translated as CSVESGSRNTEAFF.

The CDR3 coding sequence is TGTGCCAGCAGTGACTCGACTGGGGCTGGTGGGGCCAACGTCCTGACTTTC. It translates to CASSDSTGAGGANVLTF. The V and J genes are TRBV6-4 and TRBJ2-6; maybe TRBD1 (5 bases). Germline CDR1 reads MRHNA; CDR2 reads SNTAGT. This CDR3 is built from 17 residues. V was pared by 0 bases and J by 3 bases, with 12 bases between.